These 18 T cell receptor beta chains came from one sample sequenced in a study of Ad26.COV2.S vaccination and SARS-CoV-2 variants (dated by TCRdb to the early 2020s). To prepare the library, the immunoSEQ multiplex PCR assay was applied. TCRdb obtained this table from immuneACCESS and retained in-frame rearrangements with V and J assigned. These tables miss some clones; where compared with another copy, unresolved V genes account for less than half of the shortfall, and the remainder is unexplained. The sample table shows under 150,000 clones, and approximately 90% are seen once. Clones ranked in the top ten supply approximately 5% of the sample. Per the publication, the time point label means: individuals recovered from natural SARS-CoV-2 infection. The input for sequencing was peripheral blood, taken after recovery from COVID-19. These receptors all stem from a human donor who had recovered from COVID-19.

This chain uses TRBV27 with TRBJ2-3; 9 bases fit TRBD1. Germline V lookup: CDR1 MNHEY, CDR2 SMNVEV (reference sequence). This CDR3 spans 14 amino acids. Germline trimming cut 6 bases from V and 5 bases from J; bases unmatched to any gene: 6. CDR3 sequence: CASREQGAIDTQYF. CDR3 bases: TGTGCCAGCAGAGAACAGGGGGCGATAGATACGCAGTATTTT.

This chain uses TRBV7-2 with TRBJ1-3; 7 nucleotides line up with TRBD1. J gave up 0 bases and V 5 bases, and 4 bases lay outside the gene matches. The CDR3 contains 15 residues. Germline CDR1 is SGHTA and CDR2 is FQGNSA. The CDR3: CASSRRDSSGNTIYF. The DNA of the CDR3 is TGTGCCAGCAGCCGCCGGGACAGCTCTGGAAACACCATATATTTT.

V gene TRBV6-1 combines with J gene TRBJ1-2; 7 bases agree with TRBD1. Germline values: CDR1 MNHNS, CDR2 SASEGT. The CDR3 contains 14 residues. V lost 1 base and J lost 5; bases outside the gene matches: 4. The CDR3 DNA is TGTGCCAGCAGTGAAGGGACAGGCTTATATGGCTACACCTTC. Its translation is CASSEGTGLYGYTF.

The chain has TRBV2 and TRBJ2-1, with 7 bases matching TRBD2. CDR3 size: 15 residues. From germline, CDR1 is SNHLY and CDR2 FYNNEI. V shed 4 bases and J 3 bases; nucleotides not matched to a gene: 6. Here the CDR3 reads CASSGLALDYNEQFF. CDR3 nucleotide sequence: TGTGCCAGCAGTGGACTAGCCCTTGACTACAATGAGCAGTTCTTC.

This clone was seen only once. The rearrangement uses TRBV7-8 and TRBJ1-1, with D possibly being TRBD1 (5 bases). Trimming removed 6 bases at V and 3 bases at J, with 11 bases between. Germline assignment: CDR1 SGHVS and CDR2 FQNEAQ. This CDR3 is built from 13 residues. CDR3 region: CASREQVYTEAFF. CDR3 DNA sequence: TGTGCCAGCAGGGAACAGGTTTACACTGAAGCTTTCTTT.

The V gene is TRBV7-9, the J gene TRBJ2-6; no clear D gene. Germline CDR1 SEHNR, CDR2 FQNEAQ (reference sequence). V gave up 6 bases and J gave up 2 bases, with 5 bases separating them. CDR3 length: 13 amino acids. CDR3 nucleotide sequence: TGTGCCAGCAGACCAGCTGGGGCCAACGTCCTGACTTTC. This sequence encodes CASRPAGANVLTF.

The chain's CDR3 is CASSQDLIGQPQHF. The CDR3 nucleotides are TGCGCCAGCAGCCAAGATCTAATAGGTCAGCCCCAGCATTTT. This sequence joins TRBV4-3 and TRBJ1-5; no clear D. The length of the CDR3 is 14 residues. With 0 bases removed from V and 6 bases from J, the gap between germline ends came to 9 bases. Per the germline V gene, CDR1 is LGHNA and CDR2 is YSLEER.

The chain joins TRBV3-1 (or the pseudogene TRBV3-2) to TRBJ2-1; D possibly corresponds to TRBD1 (6 bases). CDR1 LGHDT and CDR2 YNNKEL come from the germline V gene (reference sequence). CDR3 length equals 18 residues. V was cut by 1 base and J by 1 base, with 17 bases left in between. CDR3 in amino acids: CASSQVKRGYSSYNEQFF. CDR3 nucleotide sequence: TGTGCCAGCAGCCAAGTAAAAAGGGGGTACTCTTCCTACAATGAGCAGTTCTTC.

This chain uses TRBV28 with TRBJ1-6; 7 nucleotides line up with TRBD1. Unmatched junction bases numbered 9, after V lost 6 bases and J lost 10 bases. The CDR3 contains 14 residues. Germline V gives CDR1 MDHEN, CDR2 SYDVKM. CDR3 protein: CASRAGTERSPLHF. DNA for the CDR3: TGTGCCAGCAGAGCCGGGACAGAGAGGTCACCCCTCCACTTT.

The rearrangement links TRBV7-2 to TRBJ2-5; a weak D match, TRBD2 (5 bases). The CDR3 loop spans 15 amino acids. Germline-derived CDR1 and CDR2 are SGHTA and FQGNSA. The V end was cut by 3 bases, the J end by 2 bases, with 13 bases between. CDR3 region: CASSLLAAPQETQYF. DNA for the CDR3: TGTGCCAGCAGCTTGCTAGCAGCCCCTCAAGAGACCCAGTACTTC.

This chain joins TRBV24-1 and TRBJ2-5; D may correspond to TRBD1 or TRBD2 (5 bases each). V dropped 4 bases and J dropped 5 bases, with 16 bases sitting between them. This CDR3 is built from 15 residues. Germline V CDR1 and CDR2: KGHDR, SFDVKD. CDR3 region: CATSETGTPGETQYF. The CDR3, as DNA: TGTGCCACCAGTGAAACCGGGACCCCCGGCGAGACCCAGTACTTC.

The chain joins TRBV2 to TRBJ1-5; D is ambiguous. V lost 7 bases to trimming and J lost 3 bases, with 10 bases between them. This CDR3 comprises 13 residues. Germline V lookup: CDR1 SNHLY, CDR2 FYNNEI. As DNA, the CDR3 is TGTGCCAGCACCAGGATCAACAATCAGCCCCAGCATTTT. Its protein is CASTRINNQPQHF.

J is TRBJ1-5 and V is TRBV5-1, with D hard to call. The V end was cut by 3 bases, the J end by 4 bases, with 14 bases between. Per the germline V gene, CDR1 is SGHRS and CDR2 is YFSETQ. CDR3 size: 15 residues. The chain's CDR3 is CASSSDGGRNQPQHF. The DNA of the CDR3 is TGCGCCAGCAGCTCGGACGGAGGGAGGAATCAGCCCCAGCATTTT.

The chain couples TRBV10-3 to TRBJ2-1; 8 bases agree with TRBD2. Per the germline V gene, CDR1 is ENHRY and CDR2 is SYGVKD. The CDR3 totals 15 residues. The V gene end was trimmed by 6 bases and the J gene end by 0 bases; junction bases not matched to a gene: 4. The CDR3 DNA is TGTGCCATCAGACCCGGGACTAGCTCCTACAATGAGCAGTTCTTC. Its protein product is CAIRPGTSSYNEQFF.

This clone was observed a handful of times. The V and J genes are TRBV18 and TRBJ2-6; D is ambiguous. The germline gives CDR1 KGHSH, CDR2 LQKENI. The V gene lost 4 bases and the J gene lost 0 bases, with 4 bases spanning the gap. The CDR3 spans 14 residues. This CDR3 reads CASSRDSGANVLTF. The CDR3 DNA reads TGTGCCAGCTCACGGGACTCTGGGGCCAACGTCCTGACTTTC.

The genes are TRBV3-1 (or the pseudogene TRBV3-2) and TRBJ1-1; no reliable D call. With 2 bases removed from V and 1 base from J, the gap between germline ends came to 8 bases. Looked up from germline, CDR1 is LGHDT and CDR2 is YNNKEL (reference sequence). The CDR3 length is 14 residues. Here the CDR3 reads CASSQQSKNTEAFF. CDR3 DNA sequence: TGTGCCAGCAGCCAACAAAGTAAGAACACTGAAGCTTTCTTT.

The chain uses TRBV2 and TRBJ1-1, with TRBD1 matching 8 bases. This CDR3 region has 15 residues. Germline trimming cut 0 bases from V and 3 bases from J; bases unmatched to any gene: 3. Germline-derived CDR1 and CDR2 are SNHLY and FYNNEI. CDR3 loop: CASSEAGTGYTEAFF. DNA of the CDR3: TGTGCCAGCAGTGAAGCGGGGACAGGCTACACTGAAGCTTTCTTT.

This clone was seen more than once but under ten times. This rearrangement joins TRBV12-3 or TRBV12-4 to TRBJ2-4; D gene ambiguous. V lost 3 bases and J 8 bases, leaving 11 bases between the germline ends. The CDR3 consists of 13 residues. The CDR3 spells CASSFASLYIQYF. The CDR3, as DNA: TGTGCCAGCAGTTTTGCTTCTTTGTACATTCAGTACTTC.